This T cell receptor beta chain was found in a study of PD-L1 blockade in urothelial cancer. CDR3 size: 14 residues. With V trimmed by 4 bases and J by 4 bases, 6 bases remained unmatched. CDR1 is MNHNY and CDR2 is SVGAGI in the germline V gene (reference sequence). Spiked synthetic TCR analogs estimated absolute template abundance per PCR. Some clones are missing from TCRdb's copy, which holds only in-frame ones; the method was immunoSEQ multiplex PCR. This table has about 84,000 clones, roughly nine tenths appearing once. The V gene is TRBV6-6, the J gene TRBJ2-7, with 8 bases that match TRBD1. The specimen was PBMCs, collected around atezolizumab (anti-PD-L1) treatment. This TCR was recovered from a man in his sixties with urothelial cancer. CDR3 residues: CASSSQTGVYEQYF. DNA for the CDR3: TGTGCCAGCAGTTCCCAGACAGGGGTATACGAGCAGTACTTC.